This is a list of T cell receptor beta chains from one sample in a study of cytomegalovirus exposure and HLA in healthy donors. TCRdb's copy holds only in-frame clones and misses some; the assay was immunoSEQ multiplex PCR. The sample yields 130,000 or so clones, over 60% seen once. Sequencing was done on a sample of PBMCs. These receptors all stem from a female donor in good health and CMV-seronegative. Each CDR3 is given with its conserved first and last residue. A D gene is named only where the DNA matches it firmly. Not every row has a clone size; where given, it reads once, few, many or a size class.

CDR3 length	V gene	J gene	clone size	D gene	CDR3 protein	CDR3 DNA
14	TRBV5-6	TRBJ1-5	few	.	CASSSLGVNQPQHF	TGTGCCAGCAGCTCGCTAGGTGTAAATCAGCCCCAGCATTTT
15	TRBV6-6	TRBJ2-7	few	TRBD1	CASSTTGTGGYEQYF	TGTGCCAGCAGTACGACCGGGACAGGGGGCTACGAGCAGTACTTC
16	TRBV5-8	TRBJ2-5	few	.	CASSLGHTGSQETQYF	TGTGCCAGCAGCTTGGGACACACGGGGTCACAAGAGACCCAGTACTTC
15	TRBV30	TRBJ1-5	.	TRBD1	CAWRKQGVSDQPQHF	TGTGCCTGGAGGAAGCAGGGGGTGAGTGATCAGCCCCAGCATTTT
16	TRBV29-1	TRBJ2-1	.	.	CSVEDFRRSSYNEQFF	TGCAGCGTTGAAGATTTTCGGCGGAGCTCCTACAATGAGCAGTTCTTC
13	TRBV19	TRBJ1-5	.	.	CASTDYSNQPQHF	TGTGCCAGTACAGATTATAGCAATCAGCCCCAGCATTTT
14	TRBV21-1	TRBJ1-3	.	.	CASSKQGGRNTIYF	TGTGCCAGCAGTAAACAGGGGGGAAGAAACACCATATATTTT
15	TRBV27	TRBJ1-4	.	TRBD1	CASSLSRRGPEKLFF	TGTGCCAGCAGTTTATCGCGCAGGGGGCCTGAAAAACTGTTTTTT
13	TRBV5-4	TRBJ2-7	.	.	CASSARQSHEQYF	TGTGCCAGCAGCGCAAGACAGTCCCACGAGCAGTACTTC
12	TRBV11-1	TRBJ2-5	.	TRBD1	CASNNRGETQYF	TGTGCCAGCAACAACAGGGGCGAGACCCAGTACTTC
19	TRBV27	TRBJ2-1	.	TRBD2	CASSPWGEGASGSYNEQFF	TGTGCCAGCAGTCCCTGGGGAGAGGGGGCTAGCGGGAGCTACAATGAGCAGTTCTTC
15	TRBV7-2	TRBJ1-5	.	.	CASSLRGGGNQPQHF	TGTGCCAGCAGCCTGCGGGGGGGAGGGAATCAGCCCCAGCATTTT
16	TRBV6-5	TRBJ2-1	.	TRBD2	CASSYASSGRPGEQFF	TGTGCCAGCAGTTACGCAAGTTCCGGGAGGCCCGGTGAGCAGTTCTTC
14	TRBV27	TRBJ1-1	.	.	CASSPQGHWAEAFF	TGTGCCAGCAGTCCACAGGGTCATTGGGCTGAAGCTTTCTTT
16	TRBV7-2	TRBJ1-4	.	.	CASSSGGVANDEKLFF	TGTGCCAGCAGCTCCGGAGGGGTAGCGAATGATGAAAAACTGTTTTTT
17	TRBV7-6	TRBJ2-3	.	.	CASSLAVAGATVPTQYF	TGTGCCAGCAGCTTAGCGGTTGCTGGGGCCACAGTGCCCACGCAGTATTTT
14	TRBV7-9	TRBJ1-2	.	.	CASSLDPQTSGYTF	TGTGCCAGCAGCTTAGACCCCCAAACTTCGGGCTACACCTTC
13	TRBV19	TRBJ1-5	.	TRBD1	CASTRQGDQPQHF	TGTGCCAGTACGCGACAGGGGGATCAGCCCCAGCATTTT
13	TRBV2	TRBJ2-3	.	.	CASSYRSTDTQYF	TGTGCCAGCAGTTACAGGTCCACAGATACGCAGTATTTT
18	TRBV12-5	TRBJ2-3	.	TRBD2	CASGLQGLAGGSTDTQYF	TGTGCTAGTGGTTTGCAGGGACTAGCGGGGGGAAGCACAGATACGCAGTATTTT
15	TRBV7-2	TRBJ2-5	.	TRBD2	CASSLDSGRWEQQYF	TGTGCCAGCAGCTTAGACAGCGGGAGATGGGAACAGCAGTACTTC
11	TRBV6-6	TRBJ1-2	few	.	CASSPRFGYTF	TGTGCCAGCAGTCCCCGGTTTGGCTACACCTTC
18	TRBV1	TRBJ1-2	.	.	CTSSQDFDREQVWDGYTF	TGCACCAGCAGCCAAGATTTCGACAGGGAACAGGTATGGGATGGCTACACCTTC
13	TRBV10-3	TRBJ1-1	.	.	CAISPQGNTEAFF	TGTGCCATCAGTCCTCAGGGGAACACTGAAGCTTTCTTT
15	TRBV9	TRBJ2-1	.	TRBD2	CASSVRSGSADEQFF	TGTGCCAGCAGCGTAAGAAGCGGGAGTGCGGATGAGCAGTTCTTC
15	TRBV5-1	TRBJ1-3	.	.	CASSSSQTSGNTIYF	TGCGCCAGCAGCTCCTCACAGACATCTGGAAACACCATATATTTT
14	TRBV2	TRBJ1-4	.	TRBD1	CASSGQGASEKLFF	TGTGCCAGCAGTGGGCAGGGGGCGTCTGAAAAACTGTTTTTT
17	TRBV2	TRBJ2-3	.	TRBD2	CAQRWLAEPTSTDTQYF	TGTGCCCAGCGGTGGCTAGCGGAACCGACTAGCACAGATACGCAGTATTTT